This TCR beta chain was captured by sequencing in a study of identical twins. Study findings and constraints: Fewer insertions were carried by abundant cord blood beta clonotypes, but none was seen in memory repertoires.

It was template switching that added a universal primer site, and there were unique molecular identifiers on the cDNA. MiXCR, run by TCRdb on the 5' RACE reads, gives a single entry per CDR3 protein. In the table there are fewer than 250,000 distinct CDR3 sequences, approximately 7% of which are singletons. Donors uniformly comprised healthy Caucasians. A remark on this clonotype: Its antigen is not identified.

CDR1 ENHRY and CDR2 SYGVKD come from the germline V gene. The CDR3 has 13 amino acids. V lost 9 bases and J 5 bases, leaving 14 bases between the germline ends. These same records also appear under a second study, on yellow fever vaccine responses in identical twins.

What was sequenced was memory (CD45RO+) T cells sorted from blood. The clonotype comes from a woman aged 18-35 years in good health. The V call is TRBV10-3, the J call TRBJ1-5, with D possibly being TRBD1 (6 bases). The CDR3 is CAMAGANDQPQHF. The CDR3 DNA reads as TGTGCCATGGCAGGGGCTAACGATCAGCCCCAGCATTTT.